This T cell receptor (beta chain) was identified during a study of immune evolution from preneoplasia to lung adenocarcinoma. Across the whole study: HLA loss of heterozygosity: under 7.5% AIS, around 16% MIA, 30% to 35% ADC, none AAH.

This clone was seen only a few times. No antigen is known for it. H&E slides confirmed each diagnosis, reviewed by two pathologists independently. CDR3 size: 14 residues. Trimming removed 1 base from V and 5 bases from J, with 14 bases in between. The germline CDR1 and CDR2 sequences are SQVTM and ANQGSEA. Sequenced by immunoSEQ multiplex PCR; TCRdb stores in-frame clones only, minus some. Here the sample spans about 41,000 clones, around 80% being singletons. Overall study findings and caveats: Later-stage lesions seemingly showed higher T cell density and diversity than normal lung. Normal lung had the highest top T cell clone frequencies.

The chain carries TRBV29-1 and TRBJ2-5; the D gene is possibly TRBD2 (7 bases). The clonotype comes from a person between 55 and 70 years old with lung adenocarcinoma. Sequenced material: FFPE invasive lung adenocarcinoma tissue. CDR3 residues: CSVEVIGRGETQYF. As DNA, the CDR3 is TGCAGCGTTGAAGTTATAGGGAGGGGGGAGACCCAGTACTTC.